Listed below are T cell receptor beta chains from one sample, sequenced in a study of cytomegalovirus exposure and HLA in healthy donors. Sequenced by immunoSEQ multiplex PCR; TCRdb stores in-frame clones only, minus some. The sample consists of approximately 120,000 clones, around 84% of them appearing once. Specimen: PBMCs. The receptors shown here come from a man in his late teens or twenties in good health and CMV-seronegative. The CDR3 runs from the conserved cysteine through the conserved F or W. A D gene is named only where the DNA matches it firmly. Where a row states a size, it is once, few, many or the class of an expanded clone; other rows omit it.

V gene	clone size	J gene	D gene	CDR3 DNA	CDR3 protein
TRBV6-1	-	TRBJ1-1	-	TGTGCCAGCAGGGTGGGGCCGAACACTGAAGCTTTCTTT	CASRVGPNTEAFF
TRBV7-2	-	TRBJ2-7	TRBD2	TGTGCCAGCAGCCCGTCGAGGGAGCGGGGGTACGAGCAGTACTTC	CASSPSRERGYEQYF
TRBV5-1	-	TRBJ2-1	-	TGCGCCAGCAGCTTGGACCCAGGGGGGTACAATGAGCAGTTCTTC	CASSLDPGGYNEQFF
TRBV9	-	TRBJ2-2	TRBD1	TGTGCCAGCAGCGTAGGGGACAGGGAAGCCGGGGAGCTGTTTTTT	CASSVGDREAGELFF
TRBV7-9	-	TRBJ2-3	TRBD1	TGTGCCAGCAGCTTAAGCCCGCTCGGGGGACAGGGGTCCACAGATACGCAGTATTTT	CASSLSPLGGQGSTDTQYF
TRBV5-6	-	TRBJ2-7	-	TGTGCCAGCAGCCTACGGGACAACAATCCGGAGCAGTACTTC	CASSLRDNNPEQYF
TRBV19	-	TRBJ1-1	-	TGTGCCAGTAGTATTGACAGTATGAACACTGAAGCTTTCTTT	CASSIDSMNTEAFF
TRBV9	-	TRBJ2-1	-	TGTGCCAGCAGCGTAGCTGACAGGAACAATGAGCAGTTCTTC	CASSVADRNNEQFF
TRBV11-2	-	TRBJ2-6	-	TGTGCCAGCAGCTTGGAACGAGGTATCTCTGGGGCCAACGTCCTGACTTTC	CASSLERGISGANVLTF
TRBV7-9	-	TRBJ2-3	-	TGTGCCAGCAGCTCCTACTCTACAGATACGCAGTATTTT	CASSSYSTDTQYF
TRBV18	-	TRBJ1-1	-	TGTGCCAGCTCACCACATCCGGGGACTGAAGCTTTCTTT	CASSPHPGTEAFF
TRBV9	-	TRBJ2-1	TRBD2	TGTGCCAGCAGCGTTGTGGGTAGCGGGGGCCAAAATGAGCAGTTCTTC	CASSVVGSGGQNEQFF
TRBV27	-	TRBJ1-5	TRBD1	TGTGCCAGCAGTCCGCGGCTGGGACAGTTCCTGAATCAGCCCCAGCATTTT	CASSPRLGQFLNQPQHF
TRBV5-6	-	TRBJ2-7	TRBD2	TGTGCCAGCAGTTCAACTGGACTAGCGGGGCGAGAGCAGTACTTC	CASSSTGLAGREQYF
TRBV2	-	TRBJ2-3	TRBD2	TGTGCCAGCAGTCGCGGGGGGGCCACAGATACGCAGTATTTT	CASSRGGATDTQYF
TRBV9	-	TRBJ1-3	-	TGTGCCAGCAGCGTAGGGGCAGGGGCGCGCGGAAACACCATATATTTT	CASSVGAGARGNTIYF
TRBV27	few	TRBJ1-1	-	TGTGCCAGCAGTTTAAACAGGAACACTGAAGCTTTCTTT	CASSLNRNTEAFF
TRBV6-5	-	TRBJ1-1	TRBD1	TGTGCCAGCAGGCGAACCGGGACAGGGACTGAAGCTTTCTTT	CASRRTGTGTEAFF
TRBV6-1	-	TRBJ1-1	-	TGTGCCAGCAGGAGGTGGGGATTCGGGGACACTGAAGCTTTCTTT	CASRRWGFGDTEAFF
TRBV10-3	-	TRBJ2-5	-	TGTGCCATCAGTGAGTCCTGGGCAGGGGAGTACTTC	CAISESWAGEYF
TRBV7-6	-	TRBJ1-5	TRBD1	TGTGCCAGCAGCCAACAGGGGAATCAGCCCCAGCATTTT	CASSQQGNQPQHF
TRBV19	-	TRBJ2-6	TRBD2	TGTGCCAGTAGTCGGGGGGAAGGAAAGGCTGGGGCCAACGTCCTGACTTTC	CASSRGEGKAGANVLTF
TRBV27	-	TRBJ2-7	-	TGTGCCAGCAGTTCCTGGGGGGGGCCGGGCGACGAGCAGTACTTC	CASSSWGGPGDEQYF
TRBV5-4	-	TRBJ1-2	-	TGTGCCAGCTGGGAGGGAACGGGTTCCTATGGCTACACCTTC	CASWEGTGSYGYTF
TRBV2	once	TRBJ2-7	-	TGTGCCAGCAGCCGACGACAGCTTTACGAGCAGTACTTC	CASSRRQLYEQYF
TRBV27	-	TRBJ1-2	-	TGTGCCAGCGGTTCCGGGAGGGCGATAGTCTATGGCTACACCTTC	CASGSGRAIVYGYTF
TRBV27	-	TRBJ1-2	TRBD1	TGTGCCAGCACTAAACAGGGGTCAAAGGGCTACACCTTC	CASTKQGSKGYTF
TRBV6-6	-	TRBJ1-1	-	TGTGCCAGCAGCACGACAGTGAACACTGAAGCTTTCTTT	CASSTTVNTEAFF
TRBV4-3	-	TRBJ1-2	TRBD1	TGCGCCAGCAGCCCCACGGACAGGGGAAAATATGGCTACACCTTC	CASSPTDRGKYGYTF